These T cell receptor beta chains were read from a single sample in a study of Graves' ophthalmopathy and Graves' hyperthyroidism. MiXCR, run by TCRdb on the multiplex PCR reads, gives a single entry per CDR3 protein. The sample lists over 450,000 distinct CDR3 sequences, around 14% occurring once. Sequenced: blood. These receptors all come from a woman between 25 and 40 years old with Graves' ophthalmopathy. The CDR3 runs from the conserved cysteine through the conserved F or W. Fields, in order: D gene, clone size, V gene, CDR3 protein. D genes are given only for firm matches. Size tells how often a clone was seen (once, few, many) or the class of an expanded clone, and some rows leave it out.

TRBD1	many	TRBV5-1	CASSLGLNAGQMNTEAFF
-	many	TRBV4-1	CASSEQTNTEAFF
TRBD1	few	TRBV6-5	CASSFRTGLDTEAFF
-	many	TRBV12-3/TRBV12-4	CASSRWAGEGETQYF
TRBD2	-	TRBV5-1	CASTLLAGSGETQYF
-	-	TRBV6-5	CASSLLGGKNTEAFF
TRBD2	many	TRBV6-1	CASSQPGLAHYEQYF
-	-	TRBV5-1	CASSLNSPRDEQYF
-	many	TRBV19	CASSMGGEYETQYF
-	many	TRBV7-2	CASSLGTGLAGEQYF
-	many	TRBV29-1	CSVEGGSTGEQYF
TRBD1	many	TRBV28	CASCSGQGNSPLHF
-	many	TRBV7-8	CASRGPSGNTIYF
-	-	TRBV6-1	CASRTFNRASRDEQYF
-	-	TRBV5-1	CASSQEMGTQYF
-	few	TRBV7-3	CASSLGPFGATQYF
-	many	TRBV28	CASSPDLGPGYTF
-	few	TRBV20-1	CSAPNTEAFF
-	-	TRBV20-1	CSARGIGNSNQPQHF
-	many	TRBV12-3/TRBV12-4	CASSFALPAFTDTQYF
-	many	TRBV12-3/TRBV12-4	CASSLRFQETQYF
TRBD1	many	TRBV7-9	CASSLTQGYHEQYF
TRBD2	many	TRBV30	CAWKARLAKNIKYF
TRBD1	many	TRBV12-3/TRBV12-4	CASSFWDRSKTQYF
-	many	TRBV12-3/TRBV12-4	CASSPAGVKDQKAFF
-	-	TRBV12-3/TRBV12-4	CASRYAGELFF
-	many	TRBV27	CASSRGLGYGYTF
-	many	TRBV20-1	CSARRGSNQPQHF
-	many	TRBV3-1	CASSQVGERAEAFF
-	many	TRBV19	CASSIRGRYRNYGYTF
-	many	TRBV12-3/TRBV12-4	CASSPRGGGSYGYTF
-	-	TRBV25-1	CASGVHGQAYEQYF
-	many	TRBV28	CAVEREGETQYF
-	many	TRBV7-2	CASSSRQNTGELFF
TRBD1	-	TRBV9	CASSVGAGGLLDYGYTF
-	-	TRBV7-8	CASSLTVSWHEQYF
-	many	TRBV7-8	CASSLVARQVFNYGYTF
-	many	TRBV13	CASSFSAEPGGTEAFF
-	many	TRBV6-1	CASSEHSQETQYF
-	many	TRBV6-5	CASSYSRIGYYGYTF
-	few	TRBV7-2	CASSLGGRRTGELFF
TRBD1	many	TRBV6-2/TRBV6-3	CASSYSTGTGASYEQYF
-	many	TRBV7-9	CASSTFLNTGELFF
-	-	TRBV12-3/TRBV12-4	CASSSGTSGNF
-	few	TRBV5-1	CASKHFNDGKQYF
TRBD1	-	TRBV30	CAWRRTGLRETQYF
-	many	TRBV30	CASQDLMELFF
-	-	TRBV6-5	CASSYAYSTDTQYF
TRBD1	many	TRBV19	CAPKGQSNSNQPQHF
TRBD1	many	TRBV2	CAGTGVRGNSPLHF
TRBD1	many	TRBV12-3/TRBV12-4	CASTPTGGANQPQHF
-	many	TRBV28	CASSLRANSGNTIYF
TRBD1	many	TRBV5-4	CASSPVSGQASDSPLHF
TRBD1	many	TRBV7-8	CASRGQINQPQHF
-	-	TRBV6-5	CASSWQISSYEQYF